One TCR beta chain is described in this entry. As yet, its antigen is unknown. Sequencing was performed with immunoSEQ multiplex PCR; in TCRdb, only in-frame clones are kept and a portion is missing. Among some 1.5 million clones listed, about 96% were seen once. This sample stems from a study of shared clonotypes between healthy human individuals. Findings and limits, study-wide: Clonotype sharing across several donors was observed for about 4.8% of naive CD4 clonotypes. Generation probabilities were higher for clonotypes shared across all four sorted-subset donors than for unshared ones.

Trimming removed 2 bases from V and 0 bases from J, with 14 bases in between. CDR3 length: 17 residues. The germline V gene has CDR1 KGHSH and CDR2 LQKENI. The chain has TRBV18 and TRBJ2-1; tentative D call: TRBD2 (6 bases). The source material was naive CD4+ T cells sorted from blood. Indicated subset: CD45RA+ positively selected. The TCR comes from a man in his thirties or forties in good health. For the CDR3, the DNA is TGTGCCAGCTCACCAAAACTAGCTAGCGACTCCTACAATGAGCAGTTCTTC. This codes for CASSPKLASDSYNEQFF.